This is a list of T cell receptor beta chains from one sample in a study of T cell responses to AZD1222 COVID-19 vaccine. Libraries were prepared by immunoSEQ multiplex PCR; TCRdb keeps only in-frame clonotypes and omits some of them. The profile shows about 140,000 clones, roughly nine tenths of them singletons. The sample in question was peripheral blood, obtained on day 0 of AZD1222 vaccination. The origin of the receptors is an adult in good health. Each CDR3 is given with its conserved first and last residue. A D gene is named only where the DNA matches it firmly. Not every row has a clone size; where given, it reads once, few, many or a size class.

>TRBJ2-3|.|TRBV9|.
TGTGCCAGCAGCCCACAGCCGGGTAGCACAGATACGCAGTATTTT
CASSPQPGSTDTQYF
>TRBJ2-3|TRBD2|TRBV4-3|.
TGCGCCAGCAGCCAAGGGGAGGGACTAAGCACAGATACGCAGTATTTT
CASSQGEGLSTDTQYF
>TRBJ2-5|TRBD2|TRBV11-3|.
TGTGCCAGCAGCCAGCGGGGAGGAGAAGAGACCCAGTACTTC
CASSQRGGEETQYF
>TRBJ2-2|.|TRBV29-1|.
TGCAGCGGGGGAGCGAACACCGGGGAGCTGTTTTTT
CSGGANTGELFF
>TRBJ2-1|TRBD2|TRBV24-1|.
TGTGCCACCAGTGGTGCGACTAGCGGGCTGAATGAGCAGTTCTTC
CATSGATSGLNEQFF
>TRBJ2-5|TRBD1|TRBV3-1/TRBV3-2|.
TGTGCCAGCAGCCCGGGACAGAGGTTCCAAGAGACCCAGTACTTC
CASSPGQRFQETQYF
>TRBJ2-1|.|TRBV7-3|.
TGTGCCAGCAGCTTAAATGGTCGGTCCTTAGAGCAGTTCTTC
CASSLNGRSLEQFF
>TRBJ1-1|.|TRBV7-9|once
TGTGCCAGCAGCTTAGACCCTTCAGGGACTGAAGCTTTCTTT
CASSLDPSGTEAFF
>TRBJ2-3|TRBD2|TRBV27|.
TGTGCCAGCAGTTACTTCGGTGCCGGGAGGTTGAGCACAGATACGCAGTATTTT
CASSYFGAGRLSTDTQYF
>TRBJ2-7|TRBD2|TRBV11-1|.
TGTGCCAGCAGCTTACACCTAGCGGATACCTACGAGCAGTACTTC
CASSLHLADTYEQYF
>TRBJ2-1|.|TRBV4-3|few
TGCGCCAGCAGCCAAGAGCAGGGGACCTACAATGAGCAGTTCTTC
CASSQEQGTYNEQFF
>TRBJ2-1|TRBD2|TRBV5-1|.
TGCGCCAGCAGCCAAGCGGGGGGGCCTTACAATGAGCAGTTCTTC
CASSQAGGPYNEQFF
>TRBJ2-5|.|TRBV7-9|.
TGTGCCAGCAGCACACCGGGACAAGTTTTAGAGACCCAGTACTTC
CASSTPGQVLETQYF
>TRBJ2-2|.|TRBV19|.
TGTGCCAGTAGGACAGGCGGAACCGGGGAGCTGTTTTTT
CASRTGGTGELFF
>TRBJ1-2|.|TRBV5-5|.
TGTGCCAGCAGCTTGGATCAGGGGTTGCATGGCTACACCTTC
CASSLDQGLHGYTF
>TRBJ2-4|TRBD1|TRBV7-2|.
TGTGCCAGTAGGGGGCAGGGGGCCACCAAAAACATTCAGTACTTC
CASRGQGATKNIQYF
>TRBJ2-7|.|TRBV6-5|few
TGTGCCAGCCGTTTGGGGGAGGTATACGAGCAGTACTTC
CASRLGEVYEQYF
>TRBJ2-3|TRBD2|TRBV28|.
TGTGCCAGCAGTTACACTAGCGGGAGGGCAGATACGCAGTATTTT
CASSYTSGRADTQYF
>TRBJ2-7|.|TRBV11-2|.
TGTGCCAGCAGCTTAGGCGGGACTGTCCCCTCCGAGCAGTACTTC
CASSLGGTVPSEQYF
>TRBJ1-1|.|TRBV12-3/TRBV12-4|.
TGTGCCAGCAGTTTACAGGCCAACACTGAAGCTTTCTTT
CASSLQANTEAFF
>TRBJ1-2|.|TRBV5-8|.
TGTGCCAGCCCCAGGGTTCTAGAAGGCTACACCTTC
CASPRVLEGYTF
>TRBJ1-2|.|TRBV3-1/TRBV3-2|.
TGTGCCAGCAGCCAATCGGGGTGGATTAAGAATGGCTACACCTTC
CASSQSGWIKNGYTF
>TRBJ2-2|.|TRBV9|once
TGTGCCAGCAGCGCATACACCGGGGAGCTGTTTTTT
CASSAYTGELFF
>TRBJ1-2|TRBD1|TRBV5-1|.
TGCGCCAGCAGCATTACAGGGGCGGAAGTCTATGGCTACACCTTC
CASSITGAEVYGYTF
>TRBJ2-3|.|TRBV7-2|.
TGTGCCAGCAGTCGGTTAGCAGATACGCAGTATTTT
CASSRLADTQYF
>TRBJ2-7|.|TRBV9|once
TGTGCCAGCAGCGAAAGGGATTTCGACGAGCAGTACTTC
CASSERDFDEQYF
>TRBJ1-2|.|TRBV7-2|.
TGTGCCAGCAGCTTACATCGGGGGCGCGGTAACTATGGCTACACCTTC
CASSLHRGRGNYGYTF
>TRBJ2-5|TRBD2|TRBV7-8|.
TGTGCCAGCAGCTTAGGGAGCGCGGGGGGATTACAAGAGACCCAGTACTTC
CASSLGSAGGLQETQYF
>TRBJ1-6|.|TRBV3-1/TRBV3-2|.
TGTGCCAGCAGACTCGGGAATTCACCCCTCCACTTT
CASRLGNSPLHF
>TRBJ2-7|TRBD1|TRBV2|.
TGTGCCAGCAGTGATGGGACAGCCCTTTCCTACGAGCAGTACTTC
CASSDGTALSYEQYF
>TRBJ1-6|.|TRBV5-5|.
TGTGCCAGCAGCTTCTCACTTCCGTCTGGGAGCTCCTATAATTCACCCCTCCACTTT
CASSFSLPSGSSYNSPLHF
>TRBJ2-7|.|TRBV7-2|.
TGTGCCAGCAGCTCCGGGACACCTTTCTACGAGCAGTACTTC
CASSSGTPFYEQYF
>TRBJ1-1|.|TRBV6-1|.
TGTGCCAGCAGTGAATTCCCCAGGGTCACTGAAGCTTTCTTT
CASSEFPRVTEAFF
>TRBJ1-1|.|TRBV28|.
TGTGCCAGCAGTTTAACAGGACACCCGAACACTGAAGCTTTCTTT
CASSLTGHPNTEAFF
>TRBJ1-1|.|TRBV13|.
TGTGCCAGCAGCTGGATCCGGGCGCCGACTGAAGCTTTCTTT
CASSWIRAPTEAFF
>TRBJ2-5|TRBD2|TRBV9|.
TGTGCCAGCAGCGTTAGCGGGGGGAGAGAGACCCAGTACTTC
CASSVSGGRETQYF
>TRBJ2-3|TRBD2|TRBV11-2|.
TGTGCCAGCAGCTATATAGAGCGGGGCGGCCATGATACGCAGTATTTT
CASSYIERGGHDTQYF